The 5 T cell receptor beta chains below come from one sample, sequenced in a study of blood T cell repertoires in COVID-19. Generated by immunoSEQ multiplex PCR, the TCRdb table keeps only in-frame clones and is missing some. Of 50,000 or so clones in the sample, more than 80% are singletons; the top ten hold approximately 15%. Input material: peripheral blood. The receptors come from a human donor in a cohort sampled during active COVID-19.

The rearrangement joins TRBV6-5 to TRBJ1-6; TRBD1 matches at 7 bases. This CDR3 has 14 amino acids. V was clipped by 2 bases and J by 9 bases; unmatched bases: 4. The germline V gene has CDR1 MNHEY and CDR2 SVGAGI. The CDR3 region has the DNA TGTGCCAGCAGTTACACAGGGGAAGGTTCACCCCTCCACTTT. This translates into CASSYTGEGSPLHF.

The CDR3 bases are TGTGCCAGCTCACAGGGGGCTGGGGCCAACGTCCTGACTTTC. This codes for CASSQGAGANVLTF. The rearrangement joins TRBV18 to TRBJ2-6; D is perhaps TRBD1 (6 bases). CDR3 length equals 14 residues. V was trimmed by 4 bases and J by 2 bases, leaving 6 bases between them. Germline-derived CDR1 and CDR2 are KGHSH and LQKENI.

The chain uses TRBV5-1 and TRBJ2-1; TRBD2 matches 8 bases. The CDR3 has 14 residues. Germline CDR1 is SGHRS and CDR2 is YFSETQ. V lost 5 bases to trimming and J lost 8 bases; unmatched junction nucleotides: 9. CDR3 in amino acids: CASSLAGSSYEQFF. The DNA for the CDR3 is TGCGCCAGCAGTTTAGCGGGAAGTTCTTATGAGCAGTTCTTC.

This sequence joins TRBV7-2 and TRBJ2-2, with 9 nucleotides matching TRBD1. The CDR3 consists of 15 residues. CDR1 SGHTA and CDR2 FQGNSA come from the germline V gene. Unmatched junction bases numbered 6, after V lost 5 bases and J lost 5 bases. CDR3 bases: TGTGCCAGCAGCCCGGGACAGGGATTGACCGGGGAGCTGTTTTTT. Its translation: CASSPGQGLTGELFF.

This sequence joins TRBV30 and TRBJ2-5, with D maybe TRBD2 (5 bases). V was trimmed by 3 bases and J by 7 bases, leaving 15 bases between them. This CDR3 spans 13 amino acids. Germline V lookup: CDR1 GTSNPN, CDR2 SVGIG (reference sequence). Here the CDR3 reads CAWRQPREGTQYF. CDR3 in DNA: TGTGCCTGGAGGCAACCTCGTGAGGGGACCCAGTACTTC.